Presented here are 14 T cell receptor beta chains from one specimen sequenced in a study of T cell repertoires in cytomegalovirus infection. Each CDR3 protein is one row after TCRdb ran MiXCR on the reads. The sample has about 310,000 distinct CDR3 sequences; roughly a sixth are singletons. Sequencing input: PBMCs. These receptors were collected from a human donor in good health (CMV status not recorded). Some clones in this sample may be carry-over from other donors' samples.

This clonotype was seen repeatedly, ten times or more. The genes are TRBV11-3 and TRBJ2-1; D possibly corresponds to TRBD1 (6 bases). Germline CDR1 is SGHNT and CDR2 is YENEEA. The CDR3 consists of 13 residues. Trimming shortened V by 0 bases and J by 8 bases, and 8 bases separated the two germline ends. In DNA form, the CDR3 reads TGTGCCAGCAGCTTAGAAGAGGGGGATGAGCAGTTCTTC. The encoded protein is CASSLEEGDEQFF.

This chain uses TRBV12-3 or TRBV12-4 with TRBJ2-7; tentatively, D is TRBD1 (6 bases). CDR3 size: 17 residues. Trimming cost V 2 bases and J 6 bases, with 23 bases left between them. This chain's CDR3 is CASSLWGAGTGRLEQYF. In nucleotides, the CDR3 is TGTGCCAGCAGTTTATGGGGTGCGGGCACAGGGCGGCTCGAGCAGTACTTC.

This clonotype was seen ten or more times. CDR3 loop: CASSLVRGTGGSYGYTF. The CDR3 nucleotides are TGTGCCAGCAGCTTAGTCCGAGGAACAGGGGGAAGCTATGGCTACACCTTC. The chain recombines TRBV7-8 with TRBJ1-2, with 8 bases fitting TRBD1. The V gene's germline CDR1 is SGHVS and CDR2 FQNEAQ. This CDR3 contains 17 residues. The V gene end was trimmed by 1 base and the J gene end by 4 bases; junction bases not matched to a gene: 11.

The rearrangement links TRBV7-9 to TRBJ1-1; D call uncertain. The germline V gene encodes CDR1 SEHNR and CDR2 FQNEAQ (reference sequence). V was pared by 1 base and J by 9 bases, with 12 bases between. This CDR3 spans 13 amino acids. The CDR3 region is CASSLDLESQAFF. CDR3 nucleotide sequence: TGTGCCAGCAGCTTAGATCTTGAATCTCAAGCTTTCTTT.

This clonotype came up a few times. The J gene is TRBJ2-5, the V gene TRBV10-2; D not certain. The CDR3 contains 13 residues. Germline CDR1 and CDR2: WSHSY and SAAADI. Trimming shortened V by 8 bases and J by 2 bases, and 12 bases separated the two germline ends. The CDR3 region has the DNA TGCGCCAGCCAACCGACGCTTCAAGAGACCCAGTACTTC. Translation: CASQPTLQETQYF.

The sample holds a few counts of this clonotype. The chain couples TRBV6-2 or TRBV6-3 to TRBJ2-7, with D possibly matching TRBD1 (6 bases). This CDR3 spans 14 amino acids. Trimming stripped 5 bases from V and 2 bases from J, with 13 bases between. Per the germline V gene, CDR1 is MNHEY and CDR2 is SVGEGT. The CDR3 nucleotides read TGTGCCAGCAGTACAGCAGGGGTTCCCTACGAGCAGTACTTC. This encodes CASSTAGVPYEQYF.

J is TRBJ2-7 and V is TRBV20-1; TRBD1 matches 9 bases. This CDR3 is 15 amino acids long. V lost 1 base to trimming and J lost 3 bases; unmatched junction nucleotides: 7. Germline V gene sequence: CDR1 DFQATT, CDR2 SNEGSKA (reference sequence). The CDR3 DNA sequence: TGCAGTGCTAGAGCTGGGACAGGGAACCTCTACGAGCAGTACTTC. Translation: CSARAGTGNLYEQYF.

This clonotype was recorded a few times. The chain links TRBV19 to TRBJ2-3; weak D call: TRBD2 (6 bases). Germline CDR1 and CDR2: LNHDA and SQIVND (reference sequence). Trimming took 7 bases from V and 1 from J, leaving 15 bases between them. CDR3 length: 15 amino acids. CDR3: CASTKGTAGTDTQYF. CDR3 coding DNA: TGTGCCAGTACCAAAGGGACTGCTGGCACAGATACGCAGTATTTT.

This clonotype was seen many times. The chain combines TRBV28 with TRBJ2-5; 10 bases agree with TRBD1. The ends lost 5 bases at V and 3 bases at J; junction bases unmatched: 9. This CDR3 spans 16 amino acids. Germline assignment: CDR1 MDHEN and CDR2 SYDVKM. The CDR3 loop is CASSPAPGQGEETQYF. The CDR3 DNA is TGTGCCAGCAGTCCAGCCCCCGGACAGGGGGAAGAGACCCAGTACTTC.

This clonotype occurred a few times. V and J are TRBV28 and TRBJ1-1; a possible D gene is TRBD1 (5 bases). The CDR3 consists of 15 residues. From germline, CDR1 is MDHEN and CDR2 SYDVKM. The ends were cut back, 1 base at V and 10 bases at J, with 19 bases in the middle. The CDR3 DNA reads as TGTGCCAGCAGTTTATTTTCGAGGGGCGGGAGACGAGCTTTCTTT. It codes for CASSLFSRGGRRAFF.

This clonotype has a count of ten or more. For the CDR3, the DNA is TGTGCCAGCAGTTTAGGACAGGGGTTCGGCTCACCCCTCCACTTT. This encodes CASSLGQGFGSPLHF. The chain recombines TRBV28 with TRBJ1-6, with TRBD1 matching 9 bases. With V trimmed by 2 bases and J by 10 bases, 6 bases remained unmatched. The CDR3 totals 15 residues. The germline gives CDR1 MDHEN, CDR2 SYDVKM.

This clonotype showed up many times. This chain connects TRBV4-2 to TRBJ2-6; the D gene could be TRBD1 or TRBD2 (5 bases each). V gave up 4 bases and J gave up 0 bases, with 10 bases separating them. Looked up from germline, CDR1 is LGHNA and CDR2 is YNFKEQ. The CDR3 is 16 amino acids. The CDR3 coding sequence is TGTGCCAGCAGCCCCGGGGCGCTCTCTGGGGCCAACGTCCTGACTTTC. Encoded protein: CASSPGALSGANVLTF.

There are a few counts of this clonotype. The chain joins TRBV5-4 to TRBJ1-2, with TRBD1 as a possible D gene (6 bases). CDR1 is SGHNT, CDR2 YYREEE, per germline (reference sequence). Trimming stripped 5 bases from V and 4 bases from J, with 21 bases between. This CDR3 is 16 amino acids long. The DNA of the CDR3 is TGTGCCAGCAGTCAACCCGTGGACAGAATTGGCTATGGCTACACCTTC. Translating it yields CASSQPVDRIGYGYTF.

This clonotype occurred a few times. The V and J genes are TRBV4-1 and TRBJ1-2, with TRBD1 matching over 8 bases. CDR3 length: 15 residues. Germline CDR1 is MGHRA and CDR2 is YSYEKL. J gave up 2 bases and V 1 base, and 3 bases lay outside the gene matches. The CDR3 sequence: CASSQVAGGNYGYTF. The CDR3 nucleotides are TGCGCCAGCAGCCAAGTAGCAGGGGGCAACTATGGCTACACCTTC.